This TCR beta chain appears in the sequencing data of a study of shared clonotypes between healthy human individuals. At a deep level, the assay was run. For sorted subsets, roughly 210 ng DNA per replicate equaled some 27,000 T cell genomes. Data came from immunoSEQ multiplex PCR; TCRdb stores just in-frame clones and leaves some out. The sample yields about 2 million clones, roughly 95% seen once. Naive CD8 cells lacked CD45RO, underwent positive selection for CCR7 and left out terminally differentiated effector memory CD45RA+ cells. Germline V gene sequence: CDR1 LGHNA, CDR2 YNFKEQ. This CDR3 spans 17 amino acids. V gave up 0 bases and J gave up 0 bases, with 9 bases separating them.

The receptor comes from a young man in good health. Sequenced sample: naive CD8+ T cells sorted from blood. The V call is TRBV4-2, the J call TRBJ1-6; D remains unclear. The CDR3 nucleotides are TGTGCCAGCAGCCAAGAGGAGGGCTTCTCCTATAATTCACCCCTCCACTTT. Its protein product is CASSQEEGFSYNSPLHF.